The clone carrying this T cell receptor (beta chain) was seen repeatedly, ten times or more. The target antigen is unknown. This sample is part of a study of identical twins. Regarding the study as a whole: Clonotypes of the beta chain that were abundant in cord blood carried fewer insertions (memory repertoires showed none).

The germline V gene has CDR1 SQVTM and CDR2 ANQGSEA. The CDR3 is 13 amino acids. V lost 2 bases and J 4 bases, leaving 11 bases between the germline ends. Template switching (which added a universal primer site) was used, and cDNA carried unique molecular identifiers. Each CDR3 protein gets one entry after TCRdb re-called the 5' RACE reads with MiXCR. The table lists 130,000 to 150,000 distinct CDR3 sequences, around 3.4% of them singletons. The chain joins TRBV29-1 to TRBJ1-2, with unresolved D. The clonotype was recovered from a man younger than 30 in good health. Sequencing used memory T cells sorted from blood. In DNA form, the CDR3 reads TGCAGCGTTGAATCAACGGGAACCTATGGCTACACCTTC. Its protein product is CSVESTGTYGYTF. Full variable domain (outside the CDR3, taken from reference TRBV29-1 and TRBJ1-2): SAVISQKPSRDICQRGTSLTIQCQVDSQVTMMFWYRQQPGQSLTLIATANQGSEATYESGFVIDKFPISRPNLTFSTLTVSNMSPEDSSIYLCSVESTGTYGYTFGSGTRLTVV.